Below, 23 T cell receptor beta chains from the same sample are listed, as sequenced in a study of OX40 agonist ivuxolimab in advanced cancers. Data came from immunoSEQ multiplex PCR; TCRdb stores just in-frame clones and leaves some out. The sample yields 70,000 to 95,000 clones, approximately 88% seen once. The source was CD4+ or CD8+ T cells sorted from blood, collected in a trial of the OX40 agonist ivuxolimab. All receptors derive from an adult with an advanced solid tumor such as melanoma, head and neck, liver or kidney cancer.

V gene TRBV7-2 combines with J gene TRBJ1-5; the match to TRBD1 covers 7 bases. J was trimmed by 3 bases and V by 5 bases; bases with no gene match: 7. The germline CDR1 and CDR2 sequences are SGHTA and FQGNSA. This CDR3 has 15 amino acids. CDR3 sequence: CASSPRGQDNQPQHF. The CDR3 DNA sequence: TGTGCCAGCAGCCCTAGGGGGCAGGACAATCAGCCCCAGCATTTT.

The rearrangement links TRBV5-1 to TRBJ2-3; 8 bases are a match to TRBD2. The CDR3 covers 15 residues. The V gene end was trimmed by 7 bases and the J gene end by 0 bases; junction bases not matched to a gene: 7. The germline V gene has CDR1 SGHRS and CDR2 YFSETQ. The CDR3 DNA reads TGCGCCAGCGGAACTAGCGGCGCTAGCACAGATACGCAGTATTTT. It encodes CASGTSGASTDTQYF. The complete variable domain, with remaining parts taken from reference TRBV5-1 and TRBJ2-3, reads KAGVTQTPRYLIKTRGQQVTLSCSPISGHRSVSWYQQTPGQGLQFLFEYFSETQRNKGNFPGRFSGRQFSNSRSEMNVSTLELGDSALYLCASGTSGASTDTQYFGPGTRLTVL.

The chain carries TRBV5-4 and TRBJ2-3, with TRBD2 matching 12 bases. Germline assignment: CDR1 SGHNT and CDR2 YYREEE (reference sequence). The V and J ends lost 4 bases and 1 base, in that order; junction bases with no gene match: 7. The CDR3 totals 17 residues. CDR3 amino acids: CASSPRLAGVGTDTQYF. The CDR3 nucleotides are TGTGCCAGCAGCCCGCGACTAGCGGGAGTGGGCACAGATACGCAGTATTTT.

The V and J genes are TRBV10-2 and TRBJ1-1; D not certain. V lost 3 bases and J lost 7, with 6 bases in between. This CDR3 is 11 amino acids long. Germline V gene data show CDR1 as WSHSY and CDR2 as SAAADI. CDR3 DNA: TGCGCCAGCAGTGACCACTATGAAGCTTTCTTT. It specifies CASSDHYEAFF.

This sequence joins TRBV19 and TRBJ1-1; 8 bases align to TRBD1. The CDR3 has 13 residues. Germline trimming cut 5 bases from V and 5 bases from J; bases unmatched to any gene: 4. The germline V gene has CDR1 LNHDA and CDR2 SQIVND (reference sequence). CDR3 in DNA: TGTGCCAGTAGTCCCAGGGGGCGGACTGAAGCTTTCTTT. It specifies CASSPRGRTEAFF.

The V and J genes are TRBV10-3 and TRBJ2-1; 14 bases align to TRBD2. Germline loops: CDR1 ENHRY, CDR2 SYGVKD. V dropped 0 bases and J dropped 4; count of bases not matched to a gene: 8. This CDR3 is 19 amino acids long. CDR3 sequence (DNA): TGTGCCATCAGTGAGTCGGAGGGACTAGCGGGAGCAGGGTACAATGAGCAGTTCTTC. Translation gives CAISESEGLAGAGYNEQFF.

The rearrangement joins TRBV7-9 to TRBJ2-3; D not certain. The V gene lost 5 bases and the J gene lost 4 bases, with 7 bases spanning the gap. The CDR3 is made up of 12 amino acids. Germline V CDR1 and CDR2: SEHNR, FQNEAQ (reference sequence). CDR3 protein: CASSRVADTQYF. The CDR3 DNA follows: TGTGCCAGCAGCCGGGTCGCAGATACGCAGTATTTT.

This sequence joins TRBV5-6 and TRBJ2-7, with D hard to call. The CDR3 has 11 residues. Between the trimmed V and J ends, which lost 3 bases and 3 bases, there was a span of 4 bases. Looked up from germline, CDR1 is SGHDT and CDR2 is YYEEEE. The CDR3 reads CASSSHYEQYF. CDR3 sequence (DNA): TGTGCCAGCAGCTCGCACTACGAGCAGTACTTC.

The chain links TRBV30 to TRBJ2-2; D gene ambiguous. The CDR3 has 12 residues. Germline CDR1 GTSNPN, CDR2 SVGIG (reference sequence). V shed 5 bases and J shed 3 bases, with 7 bases lying between them. This CDR3 is CAWVYDTGELFF. The CDR3 DNA follows: TGTGCCTGGGTGTACGACACCGGGGAGCTGTTTTTT.

The rearrangement uses TRBV19 and TRBJ1-5; 8 positions agree with TRBD1. V was pared by 4 bases and J by 4 bases, with 6 bases of the junction left unmatched. Germline V gene lookup returns CDR1 LNHDA and CDR2 SQIVND (reference sequence). The CDR3 totals 15 residues. CDR3 coding DNA: TGTGCCAGTAGTACCGGACAGGGAGGAAATCAGCCCCAGCATTTT. It is translated as CASSTGQGGNQPQHF.

The table lists this clone with a count of one. V usage is TRBV5-1 and J usage is TRBJ1-6, with no clear D. The V end was cut by 4 bases, the J end by 9 bases, with 11 bases between. This CDR3 has 13 amino acids. Germline lookup yields CDR1 SGHRS and CDR2 YFSETQ. The CDR3 here is CASSPDLGSPLHF. The CDR3 DNA follows: TGCGCCAGCAGCCCTGACCTGGGTTCACCCCTCCACTTT.

The chain links TRBV28 to TRBJ2-7; D remains ambiguous. Germline V CDR1 and CDR2: MDHEN, SYDVKM. The CDR3 covers 13 residues. Trimming cost V 6 bases and J 7 bases, with 16 bases left between them. The CDR3 protein is CASSLSGGEEQYF. The CDR3 DNA reads TGTGCCAGCAGCCTGTCAGGTGGGGAAGAGCAGTACTTC.

V and J are TRBV28 and TRBJ1-5, with TRBD1 matching 7 bases. The germline V gene encodes CDR1 MDHEN and CDR2 SYDVKM. The ends lost 3 bases at V and 2 bases at J; junction bases unmatched: 4. The CDR3 runs to 15 residues. CDR3 protein: CASSFHTGGNQPQHF. The CDR3 DNA sequence: TGTGCCAGCAGTTTTCATACAGGGGGCAATCAGCCCCAGCATTTT.

This rearrangement joins TRBV30 to TRBJ2-7; TRBD2 agrees at 8 bases. Germline V gives CDR1 GTSNPN, CDR2 SVGIG (reference sequence). J gave up 1 base and V 0 bases, and 5 bases lay outside the gene matches. The length of the CDR3 is 15 residues. The CDR3 DNA is TGTGCCTGGAGTGTGCCGGGACTAGGGTCCTACGAGCAGTACTTC. It codes for CAWSVPGLGSYEQYF.

This clone was seen a single time. The genes are TRBV6-1 and TRBJ2-2; D may match TRBD1 or TRBD2 (6 bases each). The length of the CDR3 is 18 residues. Germline CDR1 reads MNHNS; CDR2 reads SASEGT. Trimming took off 2 bases at V and 4 bases at J, with 20 bases between the two ends. In DNA, the CDR3 is TGTGCCAGCAGTGAACGTTGGGGGGCGACGCGGCCCACCGGGGAGCTGTTTTTT. Amino acid sequence: CASSERWGATRPTGELFF.

CDR3 bases: TGTGCCAGCAGTTACTCGACGGCGGCCCTCACTGAAGCTTTCTTT. It is translated as CASSYSTAALTEAFF. J is TRBJ1-1 and V is TRBV6-5; no clear D. The CDR3 is made up of 15 amino acids. The germline V gene has CDR1 MNHEY and CDR2 SVGAGI. V lost 0 bases and J 4 bases, leaving 12 bases between the germline ends.

The rearrangement joins TRBV19 to TRBJ2-7; D is uncertain. Germline assignment: CDR1 LNHDA and CDR2 SQIVND (reference sequence). The CDR3 is 14 residues long. V was pared by 4 bases and J by 4 bases, with 14 bases between. The CDR3, as DNA: TGTGCCAGTAGTAACCCCGGTTCCGGTTACGAGCAGTACTTC. Amino acid sequence: CASSNPGSGYEQYF.

In this sample, this clone turned up once. The rearrangement joins TRBV28 to TRBJ2-2; the match to TRBD1 covers 8 bases. Germline lookup yields CDR1 MDHEN and CDR2 SYDVKM. The CDR3 spans 14 residues. J gave up 9 bases and V 7 bases, and 10 bases lay outside the gene matches. The CDR3 region is CASIEDREDRELFF. The CDR3 DNA sequence: TGTGCCAGCATCGAGGACAGGGAAGATCGGGAGCTGTTTTTT.

This clone came up a few times. The chain combines TRBV5-1 with TRBJ2-7, with no clear D. The CDR3 length is 13 residues. The V end was cut by 4 bases, the J end by 7 bases, with 15 bases between. Germline CDR1 and CDR2: SGHRS and YFSETQ. The CDR3 sequence is CASSPPEAGEQYF. CDR3 DNA sequence: TGCGCCAGCAGCCCCCCCGAGGCTGGTGAGCAGTACTTC.

The V call is TRBV27, the J call TRBJ1-6; no firm D call. This CDR3 is built from 15 residues. Germline CDR1 MNHEY, CDR2 SMNVEV (reference sequence). V was clipped by 4 bases and J by 3 bases, with 10 bases between them. The CDR3 is CASSSGPIYNSPLHF. CDR3 sequence (DNA): TGTGCCAGCAGTTCTGGACCGATCTATAATTCACCCCTCCACTTT.

The V gene is TRBV6-1, the J gene TRBJ2-1; 11 bases agree with TRBD2. Germline CDR1 MNHNS, CDR2 SASEGT. The CDR3 is made up of 14 amino acids. V shed 8 bases, J shed 6 bases, and the junction held 6 bases outside the gene matches. The CDR3 coding sequence is TGTGCCAGCCCGGGGACTAGCGGCCTCAATGAGCAGTTCTTC. Amino acids: CASPGTSGLNEQFF.

The chain recombines TRBV6-1 with TRBJ2-5; possible D gene TRBD2, 6 bases. The CDR3 runs 14 residues. Between the trimmed V and J ends, which lost 5 bases and 5 bases, there was a span of 15 bases. Per the germline V gene, CDR1 is MNHNS and CDR2 is SASEGT. The chain's CDR3 is CASSTPTGEETQYF. The CDR3 bases are TGTGCCAGCAGTACCCCGACGGGGGAGGAGACCCAGTACTTC.

Concerning this clone: Other DNA variants within this sample encode the same CDR3. V is TRBV28 and J is TRBJ1-5; no reliable D call. Germline CDR1 reads MDHEN; CDR2 reads SYDVKM. This CDR3 is 13 amino acids long. V was shortened by 6 bases and J by 5 bases, with 11 bases between the two germline ends. The CDR3 nucleotides are TGTGCCAGCAGCCGTGGGGAGGATCAGCCCCAGCATTTT. Translation gives CASSRGEDQPQHF. Based on the CDR3 plus reference TRBV28 and TRBJ1-5, the full variable domain is DVKVTQSSRYLVKRTGEKVFLECVQDMDHENMFWYRQDPGLGLRLIYFSYDVKMKEKGDIPEGYSVSREKKERFSLILESASTNQTSMYLCASSRGEDQPQHFGDGTRLSIL.